This T cell receptor beta chain comes out of a study of T cell responses to AZD1222 COVID-19 vaccine. Study-level points and caveats: Seropositivity was recorded at baseline in only six AZD1222 recipients. Repertoire sampling was restricted to post-peak T cell response timepoints.

On this clone itself: Its antigen is still unknown.

V lost 5 bases to trimming and J lost 0 bases; unmatched junction nucleotides: 11. This CDR3 comprises 17 residues. From germline, CDR1 is LGHDT and CDR2 YNNKEL (reference sequence). TCRdb's copy holds only in-frame clones and misses some; the assay was immunoSEQ multiplex PCR. The repertoire has about 100,000 clones, more than 70% of them found once; the top ten carry more than 8.5%. This clonotype was sampled from an adult who received the AZD1222 COVID-19 vaccine. The chain recombines TRBV3-1 (or the pseudogene TRBV3-2) with TRBJ1-1; 8 positions match TRBD1. The sample in question was peripheral blood, obtained 28 days after the second AZD1222 dose. CDR3 nucleotides: TGTGCCAGCAGCGGACAGGGCAGGGGGATTATGAACACTGAAGCTTTCTTT. As protein: CASSGQGRGIMNTEAFF.